The source of this TCR beta chain is a study of cytomegalovirus exposure and HLA in healthy donors. The primer mix had 60 Vbeta and 13 Jbeta primers. The data were produced by immunoSEQ multiplex PCR, yet TCRdb's version contains in-frame clones alone and is incomplete. The sample holds 150,000 to 200,000 clones, over 65% seen once. Looked up from germline, CDR1 is MDHEN and CDR2 is SYDVKM. The CDR3 has 14 amino acids. Trimming took 7 bases from V and 5 from J; bases not matched to a gene: 9. This sequence originates from a woman aged 40-49 years in good health and CMV-seropositive. The chain joins TRBV28 to TRBJ2-5; 8 bases are shared with TRBD2. The specimen was PBMCs. The chain's CDR3 is CASNRGGGVETQYF. CDR3 nucleotides: TGTGCCAGCAACCGGGGGGGAGGGGTGGAGACCCAGTACTTC.